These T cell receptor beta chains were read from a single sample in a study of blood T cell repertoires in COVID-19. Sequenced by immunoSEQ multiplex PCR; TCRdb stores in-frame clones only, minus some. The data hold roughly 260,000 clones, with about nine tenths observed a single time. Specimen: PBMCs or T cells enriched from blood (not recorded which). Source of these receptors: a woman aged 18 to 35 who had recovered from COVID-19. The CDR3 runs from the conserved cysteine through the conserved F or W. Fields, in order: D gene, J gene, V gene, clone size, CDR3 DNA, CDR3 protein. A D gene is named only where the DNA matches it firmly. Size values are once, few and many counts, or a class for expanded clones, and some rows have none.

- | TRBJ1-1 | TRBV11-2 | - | TGTGCCAGCAGCCCTTCCGGGGGTGGCACTGAAGCTTTCTTT | CASSPSGGGTEAFF
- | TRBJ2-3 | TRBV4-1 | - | TGCGCCAGCAGCCGGGACTTCCTACCTAGCACAGATACGCAGTATTTT | CASSRDFLPSTDTQYF
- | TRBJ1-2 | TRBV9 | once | TGTGCCAGCAGCGCTGCCCTGGGGGCAGATGGCTACACCTTC | CASSAALGADGYTF
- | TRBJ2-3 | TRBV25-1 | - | TGTGCCAGCACCCCCCCCAGGGGCACAGATACGCAGTATTTT | CASTPPRGTDTQYF
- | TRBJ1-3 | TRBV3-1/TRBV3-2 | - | TGTGCCAGCAGCCAAGATCAGGGGCTGGGAACCAGAAACACCATATATTTT | CASSQDQGLGTRNTIYF
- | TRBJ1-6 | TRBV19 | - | TGTGCCAGTAGGATACGGGACACTTATAATTCACCCCTCCACTTT | CASRIRDTYNSPLHF
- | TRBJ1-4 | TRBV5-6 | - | TGTGCCAGCACCTTGCAGCCGGGAACGGATGAAAAACTGTTTTTT | CASTLQPGTDEKLFF
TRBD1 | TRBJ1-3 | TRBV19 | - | TGTGCCAGTAGTACCCTCGGGACAGCTACGACCTCTGGAAACACCATATATTTT | CASSTLGTATTSGNTIYF
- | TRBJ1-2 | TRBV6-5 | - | TGTGCCAGCTCGAACGGGGTTCCCTATGGCTACACCTTC | CASSNGVPYGYTF
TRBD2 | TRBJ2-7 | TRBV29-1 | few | TGCAGCGTTGAAGATCGGCCCGGGGGGGCCTCCGAGCAGTACTTC | CSVEDRPGGASEQYF
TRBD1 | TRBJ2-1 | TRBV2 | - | TGTGCCAGCAGGGACGGACAGGGGGCTAGGTATGAGCAGTTCTTC | CASRDGQGARYEQFF
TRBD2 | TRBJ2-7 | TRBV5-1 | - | TGCGCCAGCAGCTTGGTATGGGCGCTAGCGGGAGGGACCTACGAGCAGTACTTC | CASSLVWALAGGTYEQYF
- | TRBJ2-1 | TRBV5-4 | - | TGTGCCAGCACCTACAGGGCGGGAGCCTACAATGAGCAGTTCTTC | CASTYRAGAYNEQFF
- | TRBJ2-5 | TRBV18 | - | TGTGCCAGCTCGCCGGAGGACAGACAAGAGACCCAGTACTTC | CASSPEDRQETQYF
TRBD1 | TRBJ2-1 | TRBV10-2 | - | TGCGCCAGTGGCAGGGGGCTTAACAATGAGCAGTTCTTC | CASGRGLNNEQFF
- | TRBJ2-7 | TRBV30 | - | TGTGCCTCCACCGGTGGGCCCCACGGCTCCTACGAGCAGTACTTC | CASTGGPHGSYEQYF
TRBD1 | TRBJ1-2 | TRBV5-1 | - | TGCGCCAGCAGCACCGGGACAGGGCCCAACTATGGCTACACCTTC | CASSTGTGPNYGYTF
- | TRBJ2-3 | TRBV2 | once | TGTGCCAGCAGTGACACCCTACTCGGGACTCCAACTAGCACAGATACGCAGTATTTT | CASSDTLLGTPTSTDTQYF
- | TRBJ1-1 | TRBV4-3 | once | TGCGCCAGCAGCCAACTGCTCGTGAAAGGACTTGAAGCTTTCTTT | CASSQLLVKGLEAFF
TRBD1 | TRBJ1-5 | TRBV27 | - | TGTGCCAGTCTCCCGAGACAGGGTTGGAGAATAGGTGGCAATCAGCCCCAGCATTTT | CASLPRQGWRIGGNQPQHF
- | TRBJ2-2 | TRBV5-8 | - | TGTGCCAGCAGCTTCAGGCAGGAGAACACCGGGGAGCTGTTTTTT | CASSFRQENTGELFF
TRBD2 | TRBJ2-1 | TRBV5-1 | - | TGCGCCAGCAGCCCCGGACTAGCGGGAGCTCGTATCCTGAATGAGCAGTTCTTC | CASSPGLAGARILNEQFF
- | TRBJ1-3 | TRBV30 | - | TGTGCCTGGAGGCCCTTGTGGACTCCAGGAAACACCATATATTTT | CAWRPLWTPGNTIYF
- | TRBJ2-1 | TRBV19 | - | TGTGCCAGTACCATCGGAGGCCCGGGCAATGAGCAGTTCTTC | CASTIGGPGNEQFF
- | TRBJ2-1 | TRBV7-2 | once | TGTGCCAGCAGCTTACTCCCTCCGCGGGGCACCTACAATGAGCAGTTCTTC | CASSLLPPRGTYNEQFF
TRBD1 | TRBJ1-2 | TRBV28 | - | TGTGCCAGCAGTTTAAGGCCAGGGGGGGGCTACACCTTC | CASSLRPGGGYTF
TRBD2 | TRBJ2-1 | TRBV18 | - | TGTGCCAGCTCACCCCTGGGGGAGGGCTCCTACAATGAGCAGTTCTTC | CASSPLGEGSYNEQFF
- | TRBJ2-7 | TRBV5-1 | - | TGCGCCAGCAGCTTGGAGCCCGACACCTACGAGCAGTACTTC | CASSLEPDTYEQYF
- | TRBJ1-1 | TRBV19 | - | TGTGCCAGTAGTAGGGGCAGATCGAACACTGAAGCTTTCTTT | CASSRGRSNTEAFF
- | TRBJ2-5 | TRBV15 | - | TGTGCCACCAGCAGGGGGGGGCTCGAGACCCAGTACTTC | CATSRGGLETQYF
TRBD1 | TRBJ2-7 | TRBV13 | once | TGTGCCAGCAGCCCAGGGGGCTCAACGTACGAGCAGTACTTC | CASSPGGSTYEQYF
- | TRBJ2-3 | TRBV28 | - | TGTGCCAGCAGTTTATTTGCGGGATTCACAGATACGCAGTATTTT | CASSLFAGFTDTQYF
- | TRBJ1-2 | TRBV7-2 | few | TGTGCCAGCAGCTTAGTGGCCGCCCCTAAGGCAGGGTATGGCTACACCTTC | CASSLVAAPKAGYGYTF
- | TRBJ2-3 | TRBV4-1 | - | TGCGCCAGCAGCCAAGTAAAACTATCAAAACACACAGATACGCAGTATTTT | CASSQVKLSKHTDTQYF
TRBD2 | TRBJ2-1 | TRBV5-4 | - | TGTGCCAGCAGCCAACTAGCGGGAGCCCCAGGTGAGCAGTTCTTC | CASSQLAGAPGEQFF
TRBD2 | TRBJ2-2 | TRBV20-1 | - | TGCAGTGCGAGTAGCGGGAGGGCCGGGACCGGGGAGCTGTTTTTT | CSASSGRAGTGELFF
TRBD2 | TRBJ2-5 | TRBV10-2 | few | TGCGCCAGCACCGGGACTAGCGGCTTGAGGGGAGAGACCCAGTACTTC | CASTGTSGLRGETQYF
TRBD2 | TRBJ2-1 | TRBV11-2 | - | TGTGCCAGCAGCCCGGGACTAGCGGGACGCAATGAGCAGTTCTTC | CASSPGLAGRNEQFF
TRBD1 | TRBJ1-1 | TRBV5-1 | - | TGCGCCAGCAGCTTGGAGGGACAGGGCGAAGCTTTCTTT | CASSLEGQGEAFF
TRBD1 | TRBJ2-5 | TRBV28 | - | TGTGCCAGCAGTTCAACTATCAAGGACAGGGATAAGACCCAGTACTTC | CASSSTIKDRDKTQYF
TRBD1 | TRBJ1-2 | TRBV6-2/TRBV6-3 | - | TGTGCCAGCAGCCCTGACGCGGGACAGGTTGTTTTTAAGGATGGCTACACCTTC | CASSPDAGQVVFKDGYTF
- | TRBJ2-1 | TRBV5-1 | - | TGCGCCAGCAGCCTTAACGAGGGTGGGCAGTTCTTC | CASSLNEGGQFF
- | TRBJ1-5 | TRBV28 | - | TGTGCCAGCATGAGGGATAGCAATCAGCCCCAGCATTTT | CASMRDSNQPQHF
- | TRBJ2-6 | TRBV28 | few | TGTGCCAGCAGCACAAACTGGGCGGGCCTCCTCTCTGGGGCCAACGTCCTGACTTTC | CASSTNWAGLLSGANVLTF
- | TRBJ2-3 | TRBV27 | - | TGTGCCAGCAGTTTGCACTATTACACAGATACGCAGTATTTT | CASSLHYYTDTQYF
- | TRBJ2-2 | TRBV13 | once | TGTGCCAGCAGCGAGGGGGTTTCCGGGGAGCTGTTTTTT | CASSEGVSGELFF
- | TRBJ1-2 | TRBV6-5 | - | TGTGCCAGCAGTTACTTAGGGGGGAGGGCTGGTGGCTACACCTTC | CASSYLGGRAGGYTF
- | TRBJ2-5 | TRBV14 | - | TGTGCCAGCCCGCTTTGGGCGCAAGAGACCCAGTACTTC | CASPLWAQETQYF
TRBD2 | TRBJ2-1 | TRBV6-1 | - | TGTGCCAGCAGTGAAGGCGTAGCGGGGGCAACCAATGAGCAGTTCTTC | CASSEGVAGATNEQFF
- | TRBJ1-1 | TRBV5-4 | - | TGTGCCAGCAGCCGCGGGCCCATGAACACTGAAGCTTTCTTT | CASSRGPMNTEAFF
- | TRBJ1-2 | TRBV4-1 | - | TGCGCCAGCAGCCAAGAAGGTGCAGGGGCCTATGGCTACACCTTC | CASSQEGAGAYGYTF
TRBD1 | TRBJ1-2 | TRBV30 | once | TGTGCCTGGAGCCCGGACAGGGATAACTATGGCTACACCTTC | CAWSPDRDNYGYTF
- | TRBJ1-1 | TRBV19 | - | TGTGCCAGTAGCCCGTCCATATTAAGGGGTACAAGGAACACTGAAGCTTTCTTT | CASSPSILRGTRNTEAFF
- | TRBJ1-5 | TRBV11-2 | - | TGTGCCAGCAGCCAGGGGAATCAGCCCCAGCATTTT | CASSQGNQPQHF